This entry describes one TCR beta chain. Sequencing was performed with immunoSEQ multiplex PCR; in TCRdb, only in-frame clones are kept and a portion is missing. The table has about 220,000 clones, around four fifths seen once. This entry is derived from a study of blood T cell repertoires in COVID-19. The CDR3 is made up of 14 amino acids. Trimming took 2 bases from V and 2 from J, leaving 9 bases between them. Germline loops: CDR1 LNHDA, CDR2 SQIVND (reference sequence). The chain couples TRBV19 to TRBJ1-2, with D hard to call. Sequenced material: peripheral blood. The TCR comes from an older woman with COVID-19, enrolled during active disease. The CDR3 loop reads CASSISGNNYGYTF. CDR3 DNA: TGTGCCAGTAGTATAAGCGGCAACAACTATGGCTACACCTTC.